This TCR beta chain was obtained from a study of shared clonotypes between healthy human individuals. The protocol was immunoSEQ multiplex PCR, while the TCRdb copy is restricted to in-frame clones and leaves out a portion. The table has 300,000 to 400,000 clones, roughly 80% seen once; the top ten hold about 10%. V was cut by 4 bases and J by 0 bases, with 14 bases left in between. Germline V gene lookup returns CDR1 SGHRS and CDR2 YFSETQ. There are 15 residues in the CDR3. This chain joins TRBV5-1 and TRBJ2-7, with D tentatively TRBD2 (5 bases). The specimen was memory CD4+ T cells sorted from blood. Noted subset: CD45RA-negative fraction. The clonotype originates from a man under 40 in good health. The CDR3 region is CASSLFLGSSYEQYF. The CDR3 nucleotides are TGCGCCAGCAGCCTGTTTCTGGGGAGCTCCTACGAGCAGTACTTC.